These 19 T cell receptor beta chains share one sample of origin, sequenced in a study of cytomegalovirus exposure and HLA in healthy donors. This PCR relied on a set of 60 Vbeta primers and 13 Jbeta primers. The repertoire was sequenced with immunoSEQ multiplex PCR; TCRdb's copy has only in-frame clones and lacks some. The table records some 150,000 clones, roughly two thirds of them present only once. The sequenced material came from PBMCs. These receptors were taken from a woman in her twenties or thirties in good health and CMV-seronegative.

This chain links TRBV19 with TRBJ1-6; D gene ambiguous. CDR1 and CDR2 (germline): LNHDA, SQIVND (reference sequence). V shed 1 base and J shed 9 bases, with 13 bases lying between them. The CDR3 consists of 15 residues. The CDR3 sequence is CASSIALDGSSPLHF. The CDR3, as DNA: TGTGCCAGTAGTATAGCCCTGGACGGGAGTTCACCCCTCCACTTT.

The chain uses TRBV18 and TRBJ1-1, with D perhaps TRBD1 (6 bases). Trimming took 5 bases from V and 2 from J, leaving 18 bases between them. CDR3 length equals 16 residues. Per germline, CDR1 KGHSH and CDR2 LQKENI. The DNA of the CDR3 is TGTGCCAGCTCAAGTATGTCCCCGGGACACAACACTGAAGCTTTCTTT. Its protein product is CASSSMSPGHNTEAFF. Full variable domain (missing parts from reference TRBV18 and TRBJ1-1): NAGVMQNPRHLVRRRGQEARLRCSPMKGHSHVYWYRQLPEEGLKFMVYLQKENIIDESGMPKERFSAEFPKEGPSILRIQQVVRGDSAAYFCASSSMSPGHNTEAFFGQGTRLTVV.

This clone showed up just a few times. This chain joins TRBV4-3 and TRBJ1-4; unclear D gene. The V end was cut by 0 bases, the J end by 2 bases, with 13 bases between. This CDR3 has 17 residues. Per the germline V gene, CDR1 is LGHNA and CDR2 is YSLEER. The DNA for the CDR3 is TGCGCCAGCAGCCAAGATGAGGCTTCCGGGACTAATGAAAAACTGTTTTTT. Protein product: CASSQDEASGTNEKLFF.

The gene calls are TRBV28 and TRBJ2-4, with 7 bases that match TRBD2. Looked up from germline, CDR1 is MDHEN and CDR2 is SYDVKM. J lost 1 base, V lost 6 bases, and 3 bases had no gene match. The CDR3 loop spans 14 amino acids. This CDR3 is CASRGGVAKNIQYF. The CDR3 nucleotides are TGTGCCAGCAGGGGAGGGGTCGCCAAAAACATTCAGTACTTC.

Written as DNA, the CDR3 is TGTGCCAGCAGCAACGGTCCGGGACAGGGAAGCACTGAAGCTTTCTTT. Residues: CASSNGPGQGSTEAFF. The chain combines TRBV7-3 with TRBJ1-1; 9 nucleotides line up with TRBD1. CDR3 size: 16 residues. The V and J ends lost 5 bases and 4 bases, in that order; junction bases with no gene match: 11. Germline CDR1 and CDR2: SGHTA and FQGTGA. The full variable domain, its missing parts supplied by reference TRBV7-3 and TRBJ1-1, is GAGVSQTPSNKVTEKGKYVELRCDPISGHTALYWYRQSLGQGPEFLIYFQGTGAADDSGLPNDRFFAVRPEGSVSTLKIQRTERGDSAVYLCASSNGPGQGSTEAFFGQGTRLTVV.

The gene calls are TRBV5-4 and TRBJ2-5, with 9 nucleotides matching TRBD2. The CDR3 has 15 amino acids. CDR1 and CDR2 (germline): SGHNT, YYREEE (reference sequence). Trimming at V came to 4 bases and at J to 4 bases, leaving 8 bases not matched to a gene. For the CDR3, the DNA is TGTGCCAGCAGCGTAGGTAGCGGGGGTGGAGAGACCCAGTACTTC. Translation: CASSVGSGGGETQYF.

The chain combines TRBV27 with TRBJ2-6; a weak D match, TRBD1 (6 bases). This CDR3 comprises 15 residues. The germline gives CDR1 MNHEY, CDR2 SMNVEV (reference sequence). The germline V and J ends were trimmed by 6 bases and 3 bases, with 12 bases remaining between them. CDR3 amino acids: CASRLGTNGANVLTF. CDR3 DNA sequence: TGTGCCAGCAGACTAGGGACAAATGGGGCCAACGTCCTGACTTTC.

This chain connects TRBV10-3 to TRBJ2-2; D unresolved. The CDR3 has 14 amino acids. The germline V gene encodes CDR1 ENHRY and CDR2 SYGVKD. V lost 5 bases and J lost 9, with 16 bases in between. DNA of the CDR3: TGTGCCATCAGTACCCTAGAGGCCGCAAGGGAGCTGTTTTTT. Protein: CAISTLEAARELFF.

V usage is TRBV9 and J usage is TRBJ1-3; maybe TRBD1 (5 bases). CDR1 is SGDLS, CDR2 YYNGEE, per germline. The CDR3 contains 15 residues. Trimming stripped 1 base from V and 4 bases from J, with 12 bases between. The CDR3 nucleotides are TGTGCCAGCAGCGTACTAGGGGCGCCGGGAAACACCATATATTTT. It codes for CASSVLGAPGNTIYF.

This chain uses TRBV7-2 with TRBJ2-2; no firm D call. Trimming removed 2 bases from V and 1 base from J, with 11 bases in between. CDR3 length equals 16 residues. Germline-derived CDR1 and CDR2 are SGHTA and FQGNSA. In DNA, the CDR3 is TGTGCCAGCAGCTTATTGCAGCGAGGGAACACCGGGGAGCTGTTTTTT. It codes for CASSLLQRGNTGELFF.

The chain employs TRBV7-9 and TRBJ1-1, with D possibly being TRBD1 (5 bases). The CDR3 runs to 14 residues. Trimming removed 5 bases from V and 1 base from J, with 11 bases in between. Germline V gene sequence: CDR1 SEHNR, CDR2 FQNEAQ (reference sequence). CDR3 coding DNA: TGTGCCAGCAGCCCCCAGGGCACGAACACTGAAGCTTTCTTT. Protein sequence: CASSPQGTNTEAFF.

The chain links TRBV5-8 to TRBJ2-1, with TRBD2 matching over 8 bases. Germline V gene lookup returns CDR1 SGHTS and CDR2 YDEGEE. The CDR3 sequence is 15 residues long. J was trimmed by 2 bases and V by 4 bases; bases with no gene match: 5. The CDR3 sequence: CASSPGTRTYNEQFF. The CDR3 DNA is TGTGCCAGCAGCCCGGGGACTAGAACCTACAATGAGCAGTTCTTC.

This rearrangement joins TRBV2 to TRBJ2-2; D perhaps matches TRBD2 (6 bases). This CDR3 contains 15 residues. Germline loops: CDR1 SNHLY, CDR2 FYNNEI. Deletions cut 6 bases from V and 9 bases from J, with 20 bases between. The DNA of the CDR3 is TGTGCCAGCAGCGGGAGTGATTTTAATTTTCGGGAGCTGTTTTTT. This sequence encodes CASSGSDFNFRELFF.

The gene calls are TRBV2 and TRBJ2-2; 7 bases fit TRBD2. CDR3 length: 13 residues. V was clipped by 8 bases and J by 5 bases; unmatched bases: 5. CDR1 is SNHLY, CDR2 FYNNEI, per germline. The CDR3 region has the DNA TGTGCCAGCGGGACTATCTTTACCGGGGAGCTGTTTTTT. Residues: CASGTIFTGELFF.

The chain combines TRBV19 with TRBJ2-2; 8 positions match TRBD1. Germline V gives CDR1 LNHDA, CDR2 SQIVND (reference sequence). The CDR3 consists of 13 residues. V shed 7 bases and J 7 bases; nucleotides not matched to a gene: 5. The CDR3 nucleotides read TGTGCCAGTACCAGGGGGCGGAGCGGGGAGCTGTTTTTT. Protein product: CASTRGRSGELFF.

The chain carries TRBV5-1 and TRBJ2-2, with D possibly TRBD1 on 6 matching bases. This CDR3 region has 15 residues. Per the germline V gene, CDR1 is SGHRS and CDR2 is YFSETQ. Trimming took 2 bases from V and 1 from J, leaving 9 bases between them. The CDR3 loop reads CASSFTGQNTGELFF. CDR3 coding DNA: TGCGCCAGCAGCTTTACAGGGCAGAACACCGGGGAGCTGTTTTTT.

The rearrangement links TRBV14 to TRBJ2-7, with D tentatively TRBD2 (5 bases). The V and J ends lost 4 bases and 0 bases respectively, with 13 bases between them. The germline V gene has CDR1 SGHDN and CDR2 FVKESK. The length of the CDR3 is 15 residues. The chain's CDR3 is CASSPEERSSYEQYF. The CDR3 bases are TGTGCCAGCAGCCCTGAGGAGCGGAGCTCCTACGAGCAGTACTTC.

The V and J genes are TRBV5-5 and TRBJ2-2; D is undetermined. From germline, CDR1 is SGHKS and CDR2 YYEKEE (reference sequence). This CDR3 contains 13 residues. Deletions cut 1 base from V and 6 bases from J, with 7 bases between. The CDR3 protein is CASSLSRAGELFF. CDR3 in DNA: TGTGCCAGCAGCTTGAGCCGCGCCGGGGAGCTGTTTTTT.

This clone appeared a few times. This chain connects TRBV2 to TRBJ2-5; D call uncertain. Germline-derived CDR1 and CDR2 are SNHLY and FYNNEI. This CDR3 has 12 residues. V lost 9 bases, J lost 5 bases, and 13 bases lay in between. CDR3 sequence (DNA): TGTGCCAGTGATCCTGATCGGGAGACCCAGTACTTC. Translated, it gives CASDPDRETQYF.